This T cell receptor beta chain appears in the sequencing data of a study of T-cell memory formation after mild COVID-19. In its sample, this clonotype was seen many times. V gave up 0 bases and J gave up 5 bases, with 9 bases separating them. This CDR3 region has 14 residues. Each CDR3 protein gets one entry after TCRdb re-called the 5' RACE reads with MiXCR. The table lists roughly 560,000 distinct CDR3 sequences, approximately 20% of them singletons. The origin of this receptor is an adult woman who had mild COVID-19 (a few samples of this study predate the infection). Cell type and time point are not known. This sequence joins TRBV12-3 or TRBV12-4 and TRBJ2-3; TRBD2 might be the D (7 bases). The sequenced material came from PBMCs or a T cell subset sorted from them (not recorded which). CDR3 coding DNA: TGTGCCAGCAGTTTAGCGGGGGGGCGAGATACGCAGTATTTT. It is translated as CASSLAGGRDTQYF.